Below are 15 T cell receptor beta chains sequenced from a single sample in a study of T cells in Graves' hyperthyroidism and ophthalmopathy (dated by TCRdb to about 2019). Receptor libraries were prepared by multiplex PCR. Sequencing was performed on an Illumina HiSeq 2000. Amplification of TCR beta CDR3 regions was carried out from RNA transcripts. For the first round of RT-PCR on the TCR CDR3, the HTBI primer set was used together with the Qiagen OneStep RT-PCR kit. The public sequencing data were trimmed at Q25 with fastp and processed into clonotypes with MiXCR by TCRdb, which kept only in-frame beta chains. Records with the same CDR3 protein are collapsed into one entry carrying the most frequent genes and DNA. The sample table lists hundreds of thousands of distinct CDR3 sequences, about 45% of them with a count of one. Clones ranked in the top ten supply more than 7% of the sample. The sample consisted of peripheral blood or thyroid tissue (not recorded which). The receptors were sampled from an adult man with Graves' disease, either hyperthyroidism or ophthalmopathy (not recorded which).

The CDR3 region has the DNA TGCAGTGCAACAATAGGGACAGGGAACGACGGGGAGACCCAGTACTTC. It codes for CSATIGTGNDGETQYF. The rearrangement uses TRBV20-1 and TRBJ2-5; 9 bases agree with TRBD1. The CDR3 has 16 amino acids. Germline CDR1 DFQATT, CDR2 SNEGSKA (reference sequence). Losses at the gene ends were 6 bases for V and 5 bases for J; bases not matched to a gene: 16.

The J gene is TRBJ1-6, the V gene TRBV11-3; D ambiguous. CDR1 and CDR2 (germline): SGHNT, YENEEA. The CDR3 is made up of 15 amino acids. Trimming left V 0 bases short and J 4 bases short, with 7 bases between. CDR3 coding DNA: TGTGCCAGCAGCTTAGACAGGAGATATAATTCACCCCTCCACTTT. Protein: CASSLDRRYNSPLHF.

This chain links TRBV15 with TRBJ2-6, with D maybe TRBD1 (6 bases). Trimming took off 2 bases at V and 4 bases at J, with 15 bases between the two ends. The CDR3 loop spans 17 amino acids. The germline CDR1 and CDR2 sequences are LNHNV and YYDKDF (reference sequence). The CDR3 sequence: CATSRLQSGTGANVLTF. The CDR3 nucleotides are TGTGCCACCAGCAGACTACAATCAGGGACAGGGGCCAACGTCCTGACTTTC.

This clonotype showed up just a few times. V gene TRBV5-1 combines with J gene TRBJ1-4, with D possibly matching TRBD1 (5 bases). This CDR3 contains 15 residues. Germline V CDR1 and CDR2: SGHRS, YFSETQ. The V end lost 0 bases, the J end lost 3 bases, and 9 bases lay between the germline ends. This chain's CDR3 is CASSLVGAANEKLFF. CDR3 DNA sequence: TGCGCCAGCAGCTTGGTAGGGGCCGCTAATGAAAAACTGTTTTTT. Variable domain in full (rest from reference TRBV5-1 and TRBJ1-4): KAGVTQTPRYLIKTRGQQVTLSCSPISGHRSVSWYQQTPGQGLQFLFEYFSETQRNKGNFPGRFSGRQFSNSRSEMNVSTLELGDSALYLCASSLVGAANEKLFFGSGTQLSVL.

CDR3 protein: CASSYTRFRTSGSAYEQYF. DNA for the CDR3: TGTGCCAGCAGTTACACCCGCTTCAGGACTAGCGGGAGTGCCTACGAGCAGTACTTC. The chain has TRBV7-9 and TRBJ2-5; 13 bases match TRBD2. The end of the DNA fits TRBJ2-7 better, so the J call may be wrong. CDR3 length: 19 amino acids. CDR1 SEHNR and CDR2 FQNEAQ come from the germline V gene (reference sequence).

This chain connects TRBV20-1 to TRBJ1-4, with TRBD1 matching over 10 bases. The V gene's germline CDR1 is DFQATT and CDR2 SNEGSKA (reference sequence). V dropped 5 bases and J dropped 3; count of bases not matched to a gene: 3. The length of the CDR3 is 14 residues. The CDR3 DNA reads as TGCAGTGCTGGGGGGACAGGGGCTAATGAAAAACTGTTTTTT. Residues: CSAGGTGANEKLFF.

The chain carries TRBV15 and TRBJ1-2, with 8 positions matching TRBD1. Per the germline V gene, CDR1 is LNHNV and CDR2 is YYDKDF (reference sequence). V was clipped by 1 base and J by 7 bases; unmatched bases: 2. The CDR3 loop spans 13 amino acids. The CDR3 DNA is TGTGCCACCAGCAGAGCAGGGGGCCTTGGCTACACCTTC. As protein: CATSRAGGLGYTF.

In this sample, this clonotype turned up many times. CDR3 protein: CASSESGLAGTYEQYF. The CDR3 DNA is TGCGCCAGCAGTGAGTCCGGACTAGCGGGAACCTACGAGCAGTACTTC. J is TRBJ2-7 and V is TRBV10-1, with TRBD2 matching 12 bases. Germline trimming cut 0 bases from V and 2 bases from J; bases unmatched to any gene: 2. Germline CDR1 reads WNHNN; CDR2 reads SYGVQD (reference sequence). The CDR3 totals 16 residues.

This clonotype was counted ten times or more. The chain joins TRBV19 to TRBJ2-6; a possible D gene is TRBD2 (5 bases). CDR1 and CDR2 (germline): LNHDA, SQIVND (reference sequence). The CDR3 extends over 16 amino acids. Trimming pared 1 base from V and 3 bases from J, leaving 10 bases between. DNA for the CDR3: TGTGCCAGTAGTATAGGGGCGGGCTTTGGGGCCAACGTCCTGACTTTC. It yields the protein CASSIGAGFGANVLTF.

The V and J genes are TRBV20-1 and TRBJ1-4; D uncertain. Germline assignment: CDR1 DFQATT and CDR2 SNEGSKA (reference sequence). This CDR3 is built from 12 residues. Trimming removed 4 bases at V and 8 bases at J, with 11 bases between. CDR3 DNA sequence: TGCAGTGCTAAATATCAGAGAGAAAAACTGTTTTTT. It specifies CSAKYQREKLFF.

The rearrangement links TRBV2 to TRBJ2-2; possibly TRBD2 for D (6 bases). CDR1 is SNHLY and CDR2 is FYNNEI in the germline V gene. Trimming took 5 bases from V and 0 from J, leaving 10 bases between them. This CDR3 is built from 15 residues. CDR3 protein: CASSPDYANTGELFF. The CDR3 bases are TGTGCCAGCAGTCCGGACTACGCGAACACCGGGGAGCTGTTTTTT. Based on the CDR3 plus reference TRBV2 and TRBJ2-2, the full variable domain is EPEVTQTPSHQVTQMGQEVILRCVPISNHLYFYWYRQILGQKVEFLVSFYNNEISEKSEIFDDQFSVERPDGSNFTLKIRSTKLEDSAMYFCASSPDYANTGELFFGEGSRLTVL.

This clonotype was picked up one time. V usage is TRBV20-1 and J usage is TRBJ2-7; 9 bases map to TRBD2. The germline gives CDR1 DFQATT, CDR2 SNEGSKA (reference sequence). The CDR3 consists of 15 residues. J lost 4 bases, V lost 2 bases, and 9 bases had no gene match. CDR3 coding DNA: TGCAGTGCTAGAAGCATGGCGGGAGGGCCATACGAGCAGTACTTC. Residues: CSARSMAGGPYEQYF.

The gene calls are TRBV14 and TRBJ1-4; D remains unclear. V was trimmed by 2 bases and J by 8 bases, leaving 18 bases between them. Germline V CDR1 and CDR2: SGHDN, FVKESK. CDR3 size: 16 residues. CDR3 sequence reads: CASSQPVRPFGEKLFF. The DNA of the CDR3 is TGTGCCAGCAGCCAACCCGTCAGGCCCTTCGGAGAAAAACTGTTTTTT.

Many counts were recorded for this clonotype. This chain joins TRBV7-9 and TRBJ1-4, with a weak D call TRBD1 (5 bases). V lost 8 bases and J lost 4, with 14 bases in between. CDR1 and CDR2 from the germline V gene are SEHNR and FQNEAQ (reference sequence). The CDR3 runs 14 residues. CDR3 residues: CASSWGSNNEKLFF. In nucleotides, the CDR3 is TGTGCCAGCTCCTGGGGCTCTAATAATGAAAAACTGTTTTTT.

This chain connects TRBV20-1 to TRBJ1-2; TRBD1 matches 8 bases. V was pared by 6 bases and J by 7 bases, with 10 bases of the junction left unmatched. The V gene's germline CDR1 is DFQATT and CDR2 SNEGSKA (reference sequence). CDR3 size: 13 residues. The CDR3 loop reads CSANFRGRGGYTF. CDR3 DNA: TGCAGTGCCAACTTCAGGGGGCGAGGTGGCTACACCTTC.